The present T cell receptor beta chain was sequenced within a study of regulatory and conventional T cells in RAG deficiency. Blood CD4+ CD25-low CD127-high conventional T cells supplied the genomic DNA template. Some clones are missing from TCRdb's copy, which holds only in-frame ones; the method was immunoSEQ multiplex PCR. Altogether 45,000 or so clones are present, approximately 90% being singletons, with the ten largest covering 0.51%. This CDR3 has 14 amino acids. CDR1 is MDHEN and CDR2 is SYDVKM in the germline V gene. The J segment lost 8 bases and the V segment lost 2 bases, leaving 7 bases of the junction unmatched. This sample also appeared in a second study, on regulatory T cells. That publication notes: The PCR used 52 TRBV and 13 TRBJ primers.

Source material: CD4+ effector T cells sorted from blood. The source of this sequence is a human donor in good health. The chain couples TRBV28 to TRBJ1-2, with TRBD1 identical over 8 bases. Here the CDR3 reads CASSLVQGAGGYTF. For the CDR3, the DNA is TGTGCCAGCAGTTTAGTGCAGGGGGCCGGCGGCTACACCTTC.